The TCR beta chain under discussion was sequenced for a study of cytomegalovirus exposure and HLA in healthy donors. Germline assignment: CDR1 SGHTA and CDR2 FQGNSA. The V end lost 2 bases, the J end lost 7 bases, and 14 bases lay between the germline ends. CDR3 length: 14 residues. 13 Jbeta primers and 60 Vbeta primers were used for the PCR. Assay: immunoSEQ multiplex PCR; the TCRdb copy retains only in-frame clones and omits some. The sample consists of 150,000 to 250,000 clones, about four fifths of them appearing once. This TCR came from a girl aged 5-17 years in good health and CMV-seropositive. The chain links TRBV7-2 to TRBJ1-1; a possible D gene is TRBD1 (5 bases). The specimen was PBMCs. CDR3 DNA: TGTGCCAGCAGCTTATTGGCAGGGATGGGTGAAGCTTTCTTT. Amino acids: CASSLLAGMGEAFF.